A selection of T cell receptor beta chains follows, all from one sample in a study of blood T cell repertoires in COVID-19. Here immunoSEQ multiplex PCR was the method, and the copy in TCRdb shows in-frame clones only, minus some. This sample has approximately 200,000 clones, with about 76% found just once. The sample comprised peripheral blood. The receptors were sampled from a woman between 40 and 55 years old with COVID-19, enrolled during active disease. CDR3s include the opening cysteine and the closing phenylalanine or tryptophan. Fields, in order: D gene, J gene, V gene, clone size, CDR3 protein, CDR3 DNA. D genes are given only for firm matches. The size field is filled for only some rows; it gives once, few, many or a size class.

D gene: .
J gene: TRBJ2-3
V gene: TRBV11-2
clone size: .
CDR3 protein: CASRQSLTDTQYF
CDR3 DNA: TGTGCCAGCAGACAGTCCCTCACAGATACGCAGTATTTT

D gene: .
J gene: TRBJ2-1
V gene: TRBV7-7
clone size: .
CDR3 protein: CASSLGLNSYNEQFF
CDR3 DNA: TGTGCCAGCAGCCTGGGACTTAACTCCTACAATGAGCAGTTCTTC

D gene: .
J gene: TRBJ1-2
V gene: TRBV19
clone size: .
CDR3 protein: CASRQVGPRYTF
CDR3 DNA: TGTGCCAGTAGACAGGTTGGCCCGCGCTACACCTTC

D gene: .
J gene: TRBJ2-7
V gene: TRBV5-1
clone size: few
CDR3 protein: CASSLQDPGLAGEYF
CDR3 DNA: TGCGCCAGCAGCTTGCAAGATCCGGGACTCGCCGGGGAGTACTTC

D gene: .
J gene: TRBJ1-2
V gene: TRBV10-3
clone size: .
CDR3 protein: CAISDSVANYGYTF
CDR3 DNA: TGTGCCATCAGTGACTCGGTAGCTAACTATGGCTACACCTTC

D gene: TRBD1
J gene: TRBJ1-5
V gene: TRBV19
clone size: .
CDR3 protein: CASSIGTGNQPQHF
CDR3 DNA: TGTGCCAGTAGTATAGGGACAGGTAATCAGCCCCAGCATTTT

D gene: .
J gene: TRBJ1-3
V gene: TRBV2
clone size: .
CDR3 protein: CASCSSGNTIYF
CDR3 DNA: TGTGCCAGTTGTAGCTCTGGAAACACCATATATTTT

D gene: .
J gene: TRBJ1-1
V gene: TRBV3-1/TRBV3-2
clone size: .
CDR3 protein: CASSQEGKAPSTEAFF
CDR3 DNA: TGTGCCAGCAGCCAGGAGGGAAAGGCCCCTTCCACTGAAGCTTTCTTT

D gene: .
J gene: TRBJ2-3
V gene: TRBV28
clone size: .
CDR3 protein: CASNLPGEDTQYF
CDR3 DNA: TGTGCCAGCAACCTCCCGGGGGAGGATACGCAGTATTTT

D gene: TRBD1
J gene: TRBJ1-2
V gene: TRBV2
clone size: .
CDR3 protein: CASSQDRGGDGYTF
CDR3 DNA: TGTGCCAGCAGCCAAGACAGGGGAGGTGATGGCTACACCTTC

D gene: .
J gene: TRBJ1-2
V gene: TRBV19
clone size: .
CDR3 protein: CASSPAGIYGYTF
CDR3 DNA: TGTGCCAGTAGCCCAGCAGGGATCTATGGCTACACCTTC

D gene: .
J gene: TRBJ1-5
V gene: TRBV7-2
clone size: .
CDR3 protein: CASSLVGGSGQPQHF
CDR3 DNA: TGTGCCAGCAGCTTAGTCGGCGGGTCCGGGCAGCCCCAGCATTTT

D gene: .
J gene: TRBJ2-1
V gene: TRBV29-1
clone size: .
CDR3 protein: CSAVPGGNNEQFF
CDR3 DNA: TGCAGCGCCGTTCCAGGGGGGAACAATGAGCAGTTCTTC

D gene: .
J gene: TRBJ2-3
V gene: TRBV24-1
clone size: .
CDR3 protein: CATSDTGIADTQYF
CDR3 DNA: TGTGCCACCAGTGATACAGGGATCGCAGATACGCAGTATTTT

D gene: TRBD2
J gene: TRBJ2-3
V gene: TRBV19
clone size: .
CDR3 protein: CASSRGLVGTDTQYF
CDR3 DNA: TGTGCCAGTAGTAGGGGACTAGTAGGCACAGATACGCAGTATTTT

D gene: TRBD2
J gene: TRBJ2-1
V gene: TRBV6-5
clone size: .
CDR3 protein: CASSYTGTSGRTEQFF
CDR3 DNA: TGTGCCAGCAGTTACACCGGGACTAGCGGGAGGACTGAGCAGTTCTTC

D gene: TRBD1
J gene: TRBJ1-6
V gene: TRBV2
clone size: .
CDR3 protein: CASKGTEISPLHF
CDR3 DNA: TGTGCCAGCAAGGGGACAGAGATTTCACCCCTCCACTTT

D gene: TRBD2
J gene: TRBJ2-3
V gene: TRBV29-1
clone size: .
CDR3 protein: CSARLATIGDTQYF
CDR3 DNA: TGCAGCGCTAGACTAGCGACAATTGGGGATACGCAGTATTTT

D gene: .
J gene: TRBJ2-7
V gene: TRBV5-1
clone size: .
CDR3 protein: CASSIGFGQGIHEQYF
CDR3 DNA: TGCGCCAGCAGCATTGGGTTCGGCCAGGGAATCCACGAGCAGTACTTC

D gene: TRBD1
J gene: TRBJ1-4
V gene: TRBV4-2
clone size: few
CDR3 protein: CASCRGVTNEKLFF
CDR3 DNA: TGTGCCAGCTGCAGGGGGGTTACTAATGAAAAACTGTTTTTT

D gene: TRBD1
J gene: TRBJ1-1
V gene: TRBV19
clone size: .
CDR3 protein: CASSTTGPEAFF
CDR3 DNA: TGTGCCAGTAGTACGACAGGGCCTGAAGCTTTCTTT

D gene: .
J gene: TRBJ2-7
V gene: TRBV7-9
clone size: once
CDR3 protein: CASSLSGAYEQYF
CDR3 DNA: TGTGCCAGCAGCTTATCGGGGGCCTACGAGCAGTACTTC

D gene: TRBD2
J gene: TRBJ2-5
V gene: TRBV7-8
clone size: .
CDR3 protein: CASSPEAGLQETQYF
CDR3 DNA: TGTGCCAGCAGCCCCGAAGCGGGACTACAAGAGACCCAGTACTTC

D gene: .
J gene: TRBJ1-2
V gene: TRBV5-1
clone size: .
CDR3 protein: CASSEVEGSYTF
CDR3 DNA: TGCGCCAGCAGCGAGGTAGAGGGTAGCTACACCTTC

D gene: .
J gene: TRBJ1-4
V gene: TRBV9
clone size: .
CDR3 protein: CASSAPGSRTNEKLFF
CDR3 DNA: TGTGCCAGCAGCGCCCCGGGGTCGCGAACTAATGAAAAACTGTTTTTT

D gene: .
J gene: TRBJ1-1
V gene: TRBV1
clone size: .
CDR3 protein: CTSSPGAQQGDSTEAFF
CDR3 DNA: TGCACCAGCAGCCCCGGAGCGCAACAGGGGGATAGCACTGAAGCTTTCTTT

D gene: TRBD1
J gene: TRBJ1-1
V gene: TRBV6-5
clone size: .
CDR3 protein: CASRQGRGRNTEAFF
CDR3 DNA: TGTGCCAGCAGACAAGGCAGGGGGCGAAATACTGAAGCTTTCTTT

D gene: .
J gene: TRBJ1-6
V gene: TRBV3-1/TRBV3-2
clone size: .
CDR3 protein: CATRDGSSPLHF
CDR3 DNA: TGTGCCACCCGAGATGGGAGTTCACCCCTCCACTTT

D gene: .
J gene: TRBJ1-2
V gene: TRBV29-1
clone size: few
CDR3 protein: CSVIDSVSYGYTF
CDR3 DNA: TGCAGCGTCATCGACAGCGTTAGCTATGGCTACACCTTC

D gene: .
J gene: TRBJ1-2
V gene: TRBV6-5
clone size: .
CDR3 protein: CASSPYRVSSYGYTF
CDR3 DNA: TGTGCCAGCAGTCCTTACAGGGTTAGTAGCTATGGCTACACCTTC

D gene: .
J gene: TRBJ1-5
V gene: TRBV5-1
clone size: .
CDR3 protein: CASSLQTDQPQHF
CDR3 DNA: TGCGCCAGCAGCTTACAGACAGATCAGCCCCAGCATTTT

D gene: TRBD1
J gene: TRBJ1-1
V gene: TRBV7-9
clone size: few
CDR3 protein: CASSLIPGQGAEAFF
CDR3 DNA: TGTGCCAGCAGCTTAATCCCGGGACAGGGGGCTGAAGCTTTCTTT

D gene: TRBD1
J gene: TRBJ1-3
V gene: TRBV18
clone size: .
CDR3 protein: CASSPRTGAGNTIYF
CDR3 DNA: TGTGCCAGCTCACCCCGGACAGGGGCTGGAAACACCATATATTTT

D gene: .
J gene: TRBJ2-1
V gene: TRBV12-5
clone size: once
CDR3 protein: CASGLTFSGSYNEQFF
CDR3 DNA: TGTGCTAGTGGTTTGACTTTCAGCGGCTCCTACAATGAGCAGTTCTTC

D gene: TRBD2
J gene: TRBJ2-4
V gene: TRBV7-6
clone size: .
CDR3 protein: CASSLEAPGTSFSSQNIQYF
CDR3 DNA: TGTGCCAGCAGCTTAGAAGCCCCCGGGACTAGCTTTTCTAGCCAAAACATTCAGTACTTC

D gene: .
J gene: TRBJ2-3
V gene: TRBV30
clone size: .
CDR3 protein: CAWSVRRTIKDTQYF
CDR3 DNA: TGTGCCTGGAGTGTACGTAGGACAATTAAAGATACGCAGTATTTT